This entry features one TCR beta chain sequence. Its antigen has not been determined. No base quality values were provided; no much bigger clone lies one nucleotide off. The data derive from a study of blood T cell repertoires in COVID-19 (dated by TCRdb to 2018 to 2020). Context from the whole study: Samples covering the acute and convalescent phases of COVID-19 were provided by collaborators in the United States, Italy and Spain. The material from the prospective study consisted of cDNA or gDNA derived from T cells, B-cell-depleted T cells, or PBMCs. The dataset comprised deeply sampled blood TCRbeta repertoires from subjects exposed to, actively infected with, or recovered from COVID-19. The repertoires were made available in a free public database intended to serve as a resource for research on the immune response to SARS-CoV-2. Samples were obtained from the ongoing ImmuneRACE study (first 160 participants) and from over 1,000 subjects provided by 6 global collaborators. A de-identified subject ID, COVID-19 status, age in years and sex were almost always included in the sample metadata. HLA class I and class II types, where available, came from metadata supplied by the sample provider rather than from assay-based typing. General study outcomes and caveats: The amount of clinical and demographic metadata varied by source and participant and was provided uncurated.

Participants in the prospective study were aged about 18 to 90 years, lived in approximately 26 United States geographic areas, and enrolled through a virtual design. In the prospective study, cohorts were assigned on the basis of participant-reported clinical history obtained from a screening survey and a study questionnaire. Exposed participants had been in contact, within 2 weeks of entering the study, with a person who had a PCR-confirmed or clinician-diagnosed case of COVID-19. Each participant in the prospective study had whole blood, serum and a nasopharyngeal or oropharyngeal swab collected by mobile phlebotomists. Additional blood draws and questionnaires over an approximately two-month period could optionally be provided by prospective study participants. Before DNA extraction, prospective study blood samples were shipped either frozen or at room temperature. TCRbeta CDR3 regions were amplified from genomic DNA by means of the immunoSEQ Assay, a bias-controlled multiplex PCR. The authors' pipeline ran thus. The number of nucleated cells in each sample was estimated from the amplification of reference gene primers within the assay. Sequence reads were collapsed and filtered to measure the absolute abundance of every unique TCRbeta CDR3 rearrangement. Productive Simpson clonality was computed per sample as the square root of Simpson's diversity index over productive rearrangements. TCRdb obtained this table from immuneACCESS and retained in-frame rearrangements with V and J assigned. These tables miss some clones; where compared with another copy, unresolved V genes account for less than half of the shortfall, and the remainder is unexplained. Clone size and V and J calls were adopted from that table, with D and trimming inferred from the DNA. Here the sample has more than 300,000 clones; 90% to 95% occur a single time. The ten largest make up less than 4% of the sample.

CDR1 and CDR2, looked up from the germline V gene, are MNHEY and SVGAGI. From the cysteine up to the phenylalanine, the CDR3 has a length of 14 residues. Just the 42-base CDR3 DNA is kept, in frame starting at base 1. Trimming at the junction amounts to 7 bases on V and 3 bases on J, and the germline ends lie 15 bases apart. The sequence is built from TRBV6-5 and TRBJ1-1; tentative D gene TRBD1, with 6 bases matching. Sample: PBMCs or T cells enriched from blood (not recorded which). The sequence came from a woman aged 25 to 39 who had been exposed to COVID-19. Here is the DNA: TGTGCCAGCATGGGCGGGGGGCGATACACTGAAGCTTTCTTT. This encodes CASMGGGRYTEAFF.